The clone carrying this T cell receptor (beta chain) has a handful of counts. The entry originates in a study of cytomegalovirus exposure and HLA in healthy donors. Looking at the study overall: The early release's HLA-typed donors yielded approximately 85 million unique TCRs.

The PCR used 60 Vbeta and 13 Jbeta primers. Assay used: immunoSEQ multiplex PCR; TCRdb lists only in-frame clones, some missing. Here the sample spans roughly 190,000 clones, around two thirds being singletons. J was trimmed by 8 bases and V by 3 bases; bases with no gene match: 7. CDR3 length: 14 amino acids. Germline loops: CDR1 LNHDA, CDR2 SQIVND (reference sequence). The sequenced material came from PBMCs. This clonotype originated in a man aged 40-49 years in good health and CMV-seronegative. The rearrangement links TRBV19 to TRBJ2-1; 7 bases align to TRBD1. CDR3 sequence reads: CASSIDLRGYEQFF. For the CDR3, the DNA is TGTGCCAGTAGTATCGACCTCAGGGGGTATGAGCAGTTCTTC.